One sample yielded the 15 T cell receptor beta chains listed below, sequenced in a study of blood T cell repertoires in COVID-19. Assay used: immunoSEQ multiplex PCR; TCRdb lists only in-frame clones, some missing. The table shows about 210,000 clones, with around 80% occurring only once. Specimen: peripheral blood. The receptors derive from an older woman with acute or convalescent COVID-19.

V gene TRBV3-1 (or the pseudogene TRBV3-2) combines with J gene TRBJ1-3; D not certain. Trimming cost V 2 bases and J 1 base, with 6 bases left between them. Germline V gene lookup returns CDR1 LGHDT and CDR2 YNNKEL (reference sequence). The CDR3 consists of 14 residues. The CDR3 protein is CASSQFLSGNTIYF. In nucleotides, the CDR3 is TGTGCCAGCAGCCAATTCCTATCTGGAAACACCATATATTTT.

In its sample, this clone was seen once. In DNA form, the CDR3 reads TGTGCCAGCAGTGGGGGACAGGGTTACACCGGGGAGCTGTTTTTT. Protein product: CASSGGQGYTGELFF. V is TRBV2 and J is TRBJ2-2, with 9 positions matching TRBD1. Germline CDR1 is SNHLY and CDR2 is FYNNEI. V was clipped by 4 bases and J by 3 bases; unmatched bases: 3. The CDR3 is 15 amino acids.

For the CDR3, the DNA is TGTGCCAGCAGCCGAGACAGGGGAGCGACCTACGAGCAGTACTTC. This sequence encodes CASSRDRGATYEQYF. The J gene is TRBJ2-7, the V gene TRBV14; 8 bases fit TRBD1. The CDR3 runs 15 residues. Germline CDR1 SGHDN, CDR2 FVKESK. Losses at the gene ends were 4 bases for V and 2 bases for J; bases not matched to a gene: 7.

Only one count was recorded for this clone. The J gene is TRBJ2-3, the V gene TRBV2; 9 bases map to TRBD1. Germline-derived CDR1 and CDR2 are SNHLY and FYNNEI. V lost 5 bases to trimming and J lost 4 bases; unmatched junction nucleotides: 13. This CDR3 is built from 17 residues. As DNA, the CDR3 is TGTGCCAGCAGTCTCCCGGGACAGGGAAAGGGGGCAGATACGCAGTATTTT. It translates to CASSLPGQGKGADTQYF. Drawing the rest from reference TRBV2 and TRBJ2-3, the complete variable domain is EPEVTQTPSHQVTQMGQEVILRCVPISNHLYFYWYRQILGQKVEFLVSFYNNEISEKSEIFDDQFSVERPDGSNFTLKIRSTKLEDSAMYFCASSLPGQGKGADTQYFGPGTRLTVL.

The V and J genes are TRBV19 and TRBJ2-7; 7 nucleotides agree with TRBD1. The J segment lost 2 bases and the V segment lost 5 bases, leaving 6 bases of the junction unmatched. The length of the CDR3 is 14 residues. Germline V lookup: CDR1 LNHDA, CDR2 SQIVND (reference sequence). The CDR3: CASSGPGQTYEQYF. The CDR3, as DNA: TGTGCCAGTAGTGGACCGGGACAGACCTACGAGCAGTACTTC.

This chain joins TRBV3-1 (or the pseudogene TRBV3-2) and TRBJ2-3; unclear D gene. Germline V gene data show CDR1 as LGHDT and CDR2 as YNNKEL (reference sequence). V lost 1 base and J 4 bases, leaving 3 bases between the germline ends. The CDR3 runs 12 residues. The CDR3 reads CASSQVSDTQYF. CDR3 nucleotide sequence: TGTGCCAGCAGCCAAGTCTCAGATACGCAGTATTTT.

The rearrangement joins TRBV3-1 (or the pseudogene TRBV3-2) to TRBJ2-4; tentatively, D is TRBD1 (5 bases). Trimming pared 1 base from V and 1 base from J, leaving 8 bases between. The germline CDR1 and CDR2 sequences are LGHDT and YNNKEL (reference sequence). The CDR3 is made up of 15 amino acids. CDR3 nucleotide sequence: TGTGCCAGCAGCCAAGGTCCAGGGGCCAAAAACATTCAGTACTTC. As protein: CASSQGPGAKNIQYF.

The CDR3 is CASSSTSEPYNEQFF. The DNA for the CDR3 is TGCGCCAGCAGCTCGACTAGCGAGCCCTACAATGAGCAGTTCTTC. V gene TRBV5-1 combines with J gene TRBJ2-1, with 8 bases lining up with TRBD2. This CDR3 is built from 15 residues. Trimming took 3 bases from V and 2 from J; bases not matched to a gene: 4. From germline, CDR1 is SGHRS and CDR2 YFSETQ.

This clone has only one observation. The V gene is TRBV3-1 (or the pseudogene TRBV3-2), the J gene TRBJ2-1, with D possibly TRBD1 on 5 matching bases. Trimming shortened V by 4 bases and J by 4 bases, and 8 bases separated the two germline ends. The length of the CDR3 is 13 residues. CDR1 is LGHDT and CDR2 is YNNKEL in the germline V gene (reference sequence). The CDR3 region has the DNA TGTGCCAGCAGCCCGAGACAGTACAATGAGCAGTTCTTC. This gives the protein CASSPRQYNEQFF.

CDR3 DNA: TGTGCCAGCTCACCGGGAGGAAAAGAGACCCAGTACTTC. Its protein is CASSPGGKETQYF. This chain links TRBV18 with TRBJ2-5; D possibly corresponds to TRBD2 (6 bases). The V end lost 3 bases, the J end lost 3 bases, and 8 bases lay between the germline ends. The CDR3 covers 13 residues. Looked up from germline, CDR1 is KGHSH and CDR2 is LQKENI. Using reference TRBV18 and TRBJ2-5 for the parts outside the CDR3, the full variable domain is NAGVMQNPRHLVRRRGQEARLRCSPMKGHSHVYWYRQLPEEGLKFMVYLQKENIIDESGMPKERFSAEFPKEGPSILRIQQVVRGDSAAYFCASSPGGKETQYFGPGTRLLVL.

The chain carries TRBV6-5 and TRBJ1-1; 7 nucleotides align to TRBD1. The CDR3 runs 11 residues. CDR1 and CDR2 (germline): MNHEY, SVGAGI. Trimming at V came to 4 bases and at J to 10 bases, leaving 3 bases not matched to a gene. The CDR3 DNA follows: TGTGCCAGCAGTTTACAGGGGAGAGCTTTCTTT. Protein: CASSLQGRAFF.

V gene TRBV21-1 combines with J gene TRBJ2-2; the listed D gene, TRBD2, was not tested against the DNA. TRBV21-1 is recorded as a pseudogene. The CDR3 contains 16 residues. The CDR3: CASSKEGAGNTGELFF. The CDR3, as DNA: TGTGCCAGCAGCAAAGAAGGGGCGGGAAACACCGGGGAGCTGTTTTTT.

Note on this clone: The conserved phenylalanine or tryptophan normally closing the CDR3 is absent here, so this likely arose from a read error. This chain links TRBV5-6 with TRBJ1-6; 7 positions agree with TRBD1. This CDR3 contains 15 residues. Losses at the gene ends were 0 bases for V and 8 bases for J; bases not matched to a gene: 5. The germline gives CDR1 SGHDT, CDR2 YYEEEE. The CDR3 bases are TGTGCCAGCAGCTTGGGGCGACAGGGCGATTCACCCCTCCACTGT. Its translation: CASSLGRQGDSPLHC.

The rearrangement uses TRBV30 and TRBJ1-3; 9 nucleotides agree with TRBD1. Germline values: CDR1 GTSNPN, CDR2 SVGIG (reference sequence). This CDR3 spans 15 amino acids. V was pared by 4 bases and J by 3 bases, with 7 bases of the junction left unmatched. The CDR3 DNA reads TGTGCCTGGATTGGACAGGGGTTCCTTGGAAACACCATATATTTT. As protein: CAWIGQGFLGNTIYF.

The J gene is TRBJ2-1, the V gene TRBV5-6; tentative D call: TRBD1 (6 bases). V dropped 2 bases and J dropped 4 bases, with 10 bases sitting between them. CDR3 length: 14 residues. The germline V gene has CDR1 SGHDT and CDR2 YYEEEE. The CDR3 loop is CASSFQGPYNEQFF. The CDR3 DNA is TGTGCCAGCAGCTTCCAGGGGCCATACAATGAGCAGTTCTTC.